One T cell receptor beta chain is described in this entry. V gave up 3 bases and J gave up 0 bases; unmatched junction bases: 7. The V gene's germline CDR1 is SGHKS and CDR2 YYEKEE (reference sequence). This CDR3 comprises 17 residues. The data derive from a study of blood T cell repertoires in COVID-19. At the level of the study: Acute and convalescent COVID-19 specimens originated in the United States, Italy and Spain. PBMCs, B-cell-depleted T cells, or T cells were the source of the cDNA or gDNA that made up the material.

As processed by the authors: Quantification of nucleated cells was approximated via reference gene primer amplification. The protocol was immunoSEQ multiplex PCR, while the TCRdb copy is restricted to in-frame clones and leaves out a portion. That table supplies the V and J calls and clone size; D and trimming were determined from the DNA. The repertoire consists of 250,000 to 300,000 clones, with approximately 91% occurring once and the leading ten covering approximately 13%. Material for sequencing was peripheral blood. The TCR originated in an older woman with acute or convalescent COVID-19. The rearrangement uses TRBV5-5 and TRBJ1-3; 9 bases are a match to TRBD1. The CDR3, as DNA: TGTGCCAGCAGCTGGAGGACAGGGGTCTTCTCTGGAAACACCATATATTTT. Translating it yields CASSWRTGVFSGNTIYF. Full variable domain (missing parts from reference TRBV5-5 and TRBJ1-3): DAGVTQSPTHLIKTRGQQVTLRCSPISGHKSVSWYQQVLGQGPQFIFQYYEKEERGRGNFPDRFSARQFPNYSSELNVNALLLGDSALYLCASSWRTGVFSGNTIYFGEGSWLTVV.